This T cell receptor (beta chain) was sequenced in a study of CD8 T cells in Susac syndrome. TEMRA cells were FACS-enriched, unlike CD8+ and CD4+ T cells, which were negatively isolated. This clonotype was counted between two and nine times. Reverse transcription of about 0.45 to 1 ug RNA used random hexamers. Amplification of TCR beta CDR3 across 54 Vbeta and 13 Jbeta was performed with immunoSEQ multiplex PCR. Each CDR3 protein gets one entry after TCRdb re-called the immunoSEQ multiplex PCR reads with MiXCR. Of 95,000 or so distinct CDR3 sequences listed, just under 95% are singletons. This CDR3 has 13 residues. With 10 bases removed from V and 1 base from J, the gap between germline ends came to 14 bases. Per germline, CDR1 SGHVS and CDR2 FNYEAQ.

The TCR originated in a human donor in good health. The sample comprised CD8+ T cells from PBMCs. The genes are TRBV7-6 and TRBJ2-7, with D possibly matching TRBD2 (6 bases). DNA of the CDR3: TGTGCCATCTCCCCCGGGGGATCCTACGAGCAGTACTTC. It is translated as CAISPGGSYEQYF.